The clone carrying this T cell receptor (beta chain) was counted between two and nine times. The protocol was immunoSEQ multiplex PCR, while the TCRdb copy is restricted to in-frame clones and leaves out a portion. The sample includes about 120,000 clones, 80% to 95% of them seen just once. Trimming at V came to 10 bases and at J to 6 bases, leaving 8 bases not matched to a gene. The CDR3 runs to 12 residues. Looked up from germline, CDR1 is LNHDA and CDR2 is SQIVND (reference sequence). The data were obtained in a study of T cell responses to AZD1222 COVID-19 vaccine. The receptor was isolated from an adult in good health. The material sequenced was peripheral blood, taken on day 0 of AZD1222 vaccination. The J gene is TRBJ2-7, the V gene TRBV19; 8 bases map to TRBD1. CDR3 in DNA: TGTGCCACCGGACAGGGTGGGGGCGAGCAGTACTTC. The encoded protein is CATGQGGGEQYF. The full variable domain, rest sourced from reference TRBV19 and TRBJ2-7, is DGGITQSPKYLFRKEGQNVTLSCEQNLNHDAMYWYRQDPGQGLRLIYYSQIVNDFQKGDIAEGYSVSREKKESFPLTVTSAQKNPTAFYLCATGQGGGEQYFGPGTRLTVT.